Given below is one T cell receptor (beta chain) in context. The data stem from a study of shared clonotypes between healthy human individuals. In the original processing: From ImmunoSEQ came sequences covering only the junction and carrying no quality scores, so filtering differed. Only in-frame clones appear in the TCRdb table, and some are missing; sequencing was by immunoSEQ multiplex PCR. D and trimming come from the DNA, and the V and J calls and clone size come from that table. The repertoire holds 2,500,000 or so clones, 85% to 95% seen once, with approximately 0.41% in the top ten. The germline gives CDR1 LNHDA, CDR2 SQIVND (reference sequence). The V end was cut by 3 bases, the J end by 0 bases, with 11 bases between. CDR3 length: 15 amino acids. The donors were adults (healthy and HIV-negative) with no recent acute infections or vaccinations.

Sequencing was done on a sample of naive CD4+ T cells from PBMCs. Subset of the sample: CD45RA+ positively selected. J is TRBJ1-1 and V is TRBV19, with a possible D match to TRBD1 (5 bases). This sequence originates from a man younger than 30 in good health. Some clones in this sample may be carry-over from other donors' samples. The CDR3 region is CASSMRRGMNTEAFF. As DNA, the CDR3 is TGTGCCAGTAGTATGAGACGGGGGATGAACACTGAAGCTTTCTTT.